Listed below are T cell receptor beta chains from one sample, sequenced in a study of cytomegalovirus exposure and HLA in healthy donors. Measured with immunoSEQ multiplex PCR; TCRdb has only the in-frame clones, and not every one. The table has 150,000 to 200,000 clones, about 81% seen once. Material for sequencing was PBMCs. All receptors come from a young woman in good health and CMV-seronegative. Both conserved end residues are part of each CDR3. The order of the fields is J gene, V gene, D gene, clone size, CDR3 protein, CDR3 DNA. D genes are given only for firm matches. The size entry is marked missing in some rows and otherwise reads once, few, many or a size class.

j_call: TRBJ1-4; v_call: TRBV28; d_call: TRBD1; clone_size: NA; cdr3_aa: CASSFHTGDNEKLFF; cdr3_nt: TGTGCCAGCAGTTTCCATACAGGGGATAATGAAAAACTGTTTTTT
j_call: TRBJ2-7; v_call: TRBV5-1; d_call: TRBD1; clone_size: NA; cdr3_aa: CASSIQGQGSSYEQYF; cdr3_nt: TGCGCCAGCAGCATACAAGGACAGGGGAGCTCCTACGAGCAGTACTTC
j_call: TRBJ1-6; v_call: TRBV30; d_call: NA; clone_size: NA; cdr3_aa: CAWQTGPNSPLHF; cdr3_nt: TGTGCCTGGCAGACAGGACCTAATTCACCCCTCCACTTT
j_call: TRBJ1-1; v_call: TRBV27; d_call: TRBD1; clone_size: NA; cdr3_aa: CASSATRGLGTEAFF; cdr3_nt: TGTGCCAGCAGCGCCACAAGGGGGCTCGGCACTGAAGCTTTCTTT
j_call: TRBJ2-7; v_call: TRBV28; d_call: NA; clone_size: NA; cdr3_aa: CASSLGGWPGIEYF; cdr3_nt: TGTGCCAGCAGTTTGGGGGGTTGGCCAGGGATTGAGTACTTC
j_call: TRBJ1-2; v_call: TRBV9; d_call: TRBD1; clone_size: NA; cdr3_aa: CASSVMGQLYTF; cdr3_nt: TGTGCCAGCAGCGTAATGGGACAGCTATACACCTTC
j_call: TRBJ1-4; v_call: TRBV6-1; d_call: TRBD1; clone_size: NA; cdr3_aa: CASSVDRGNEKLFF; cdr3_nt: TGTGCCAGCAGCGTAGACAGGGGGAACGAAAAACTGTTTTTT
j_call: TRBJ1-1; v_call: TRBV30; d_call: NA; clone_size: few; cdr3_aa: CALEELKAEAFF; cdr3_nt: TGTGCCCTAGAAGAGCTGAAGGCTGAAGCTTTCTTT
j_call: TRBJ1-2; v_call: TRBV12-5; d_call: TRBD1; clone_size: NA; cdr3_aa: CASGLAGQRHGYTF; cdr3_nt: TGTGCTAGTGGTTTGGCGGGACAGCGACATGGCTACACCTTC
j_call: TRBJ1-2; v_call: TRBV25-1; d_call: NA; clone_size: NA; cdr3_aa: CASSELTGTSGYTF; cdr3_nt: TGTGCCAGCAGTGAACTAACAGGGACCAGTGGCTACACCTTC
j_call: TRBJ2-2; v_call: TRBV25-1; d_call: NA; clone_size: NA; cdr3_aa: CASSESAGYGELFF; cdr3_nt: TGTGCCAGCAGTGAATCTGCGGGGTACGGGGAGCTGTTTTTT
j_call: TRBJ2-7; v_call: TRBV2; d_call: TRBD2; clone_size: NA; cdr3_aa: CASSEGGRLNEQYF; cdr3_nt: TGTGCCAGCAGTGAGGGCGGGAGGTTGAATGAGCAGTACTTC
j_call: TRBJ1-4; v_call: TRBV30; d_call: TRBD1; clone_size: NA; cdr3_aa: CAWSRGPGGIEKLFF; cdr3_nt: TGTGCCTGGAGTCGGGGGCCAGGGGGCATTGAAAAACTGTTTTTT
j_call: TRBJ1-1; v_call: TRBV6-5; d_call: NA; clone_size: once; cdr3_aa: CASGKGRGNTEAFF; cdr3_nt: TGTGCCAGCGGGAAGGGAAGGGGGAACACTGAAGCTTTCTTT
j_call: TRBJ2-1; v_call: TRBV28; d_call: TRBD1; clone_size: NA; cdr3_aa: CASSSVGTGGAYNEQFF; cdr3_nt: TGTGCCAGCAGTTCCGTTGGGACAGGGGGGGCCTACAATGAGCAGTTCTTC
j_call: TRBJ1-2; v_call: TRBV28; d_call: NA; clone_size: NA; cdr3_aa: CATLPWRGTSGYGYTF; cdr3_nt: TGTGCCACATTACCATGGCGGGGTACTTCGGGATATGGCTACACCTTC
j_call: TRBJ1-5; v_call: TRBV29-1; d_call: NA; clone_size: NA; cdr3_aa: CRERTGSELFGQPQHF; cdr3_nt: TGCAGAGAACGAACCGGGTCAGAACTCTTTGGGCAGCCCCAGCATTTT
j_call: TRBJ2-3; v_call: TRBV9; d_call: NA; clone_size: NA; cdr3_aa: CASSVTGDTDTQYF; cdr3_nt: TGTGCCAGCAGCGTAACGGGAGACACAGATACGCAGTATTTT
j_call: TRBJ2-7; v_call: TRBV7-9; d_call: NA; clone_size: many; cdr3_aa: CASSWGIASSSYEQYF; cdr3_nt: TGTGCCAGCAGCTGGGGAATAGCGTCGAGCTCCTACGAGCAGTACTTC
j_call: TRBJ1-3; v_call: TRBV7-6; d_call: NA; clone_size: NA; cdr3_aa: CASATGQLISGNTIYF; cdr3_nt: TGTGCCAGCGCTACCGGACAGCTGATCTCTGGAAACACCATATATTTT
j_call: TRBJ2-3; v_call: TRBV5-4; d_call: NA; clone_size: few; cdr3_aa: CASSLSASTDTQYF; cdr3_nt: TGTGCCAGCAGCTTGAGTGCGAGCACAGATACGCAGTATTTT
j_call: TRBJ1-2; v_call: TRBV11-2; d_call: TRBD1; clone_size: NA; cdr3_aa: CASSPEPGQGNYGYTF; cdr3_nt: TGTGCCAGCAGCCCAGAACCCGGACAGGGCAACTATGGCTACACCTTC
j_call: TRBJ1-2; v_call: TRBV6-6; d_call: NA; clone_size: NA; cdr3_aa: CASSYGAGSYGYTF; cdr3_nt: TGTGCCAGCAGTTACGGGGCAGGGTCCTATGGCTACACCTTC
j_call: TRBJ2-3; v_call: TRBV2; d_call: TRBD2; clone_size: few; cdr3_aa: CASSRTSGGLTDTQYF; cdr3_nt: TGTGCCAGCAGCCGAACTAGCGGGGGCCTCACAGATACGCAGTATTTT
j_call: TRBJ2-3; v_call: TRBV30; d_call: NA; clone_size: NA; cdr3_aa: CAWSSVSADTQYF; cdr3_nt: TGTGCCTGGAGTTCCGTCTCCGCAGATACGCAGTATTTT
j_call: TRBJ2-7; v_call: TRBV6-5; d_call: TRBD1; clone_size: NA; cdr3_aa: CASSYLLTGNEQYF; cdr3_nt: TGTGCCAGCAGTTACCTACTGACAGGGAACGAGCAGTACTTC
j_call: TRBJ1-6; v_call: TRBV7-3; d_call: TRBD1; clone_size: NA; cdr3_aa: CASSQGTGNSPLHF; cdr3_nt: TGTGCCAGCAGCCAAGGGACAGGGAATTCACCCCTCCACTTT
j_call: TRBJ2-7; v_call: TRBV18; d_call: TRBD2; clone_size: NA; cdr3_aa: CASSLSGRRSEQYF; cdr3_nt: TGTGCCAGCTCACTTAGCGGGAGGCGGAGCGAGCAGTACTTC
j_call: TRBJ2-2; v_call: TRBV2; d_call: TRBD2; clone_size: NA; cdr3_aa: CASSAQLAGGYTGELFF; cdr3_nt: TGTGCCAGCAGTGCCCAACTAGCGGGGGGGTACACCGGGGAGCTGTTTTTT
j_call: TRBJ1-5; v_call: TRBV6-5; d_call: NA; clone_size: NA; cdr3_aa: CASSYSESSNQPQHF; cdr3_nt: TGTGCCAGCAGTTACTCGGAGAGTAGCAATCAGCCCCAGCATTTT
j_call: TRBJ2-7; v_call: TRBV30; d_call: NA; clone_size: NA; cdr3_aa: CAWSVLRSSYEQYF; cdr3_nt: TGTGCCTGGAGTGTACTCCGGAGCTCCTACGAGCAGTACTTC
j_call: TRBJ2-7; v_call: TRBV7-9; d_call: NA; clone_size: NA; cdr3_aa: CATSPSSYEQYF; cdr3_nt: TGTGCCACCAGTCCGAGCTCCTACGAGCAGTACTTC